This entry lists 16 T cell receptor beta chains sequenced from one sample in a study of blood T cell repertoires in COVID-19. The method was immunoSEQ multiplex PCR; TCRdb's version includes in-frame clones alone and lacks a portion of them. The sample yields tens of thousands of clones, around 90% seen once. Sequenced: peripheral blood. These receptor sequences come from a man aged 35 to 55 with acute or convalescent COVID-19.

The chain has TRBV10-1 and TRBJ2-7; D is possibly TRBD2 (6 bases). Germline V CDR1 and CDR2: WNHNN, SYGVQD (reference sequence). The germline V and J ends were trimmed by 4 bases and 1 base, with 11 bases remaining between them. CDR3 length equals 14 residues. CDR3 DNA: TGCGCCAGCAGTGGGCGTAGCGGATCCTACGAGCAGTACTTC. Its translation: CASSGRSGSYEQYF.

This clone was detected once. The J gene is TRBJ2-1, the V gene TRBV10-1; the D gene is possibly TRBD2 (6 bases). V gave up 0 bases and J gave up 6 bases, with 12 bases separating them. Germline V gene data show CDR1 as WNHNN and CDR2 as SYGVQD (reference sequence). The CDR3 is 15 amino acids. CDR3 amino acids: CASSESGDGGNEQFF. For the CDR3, the DNA is TGCGCCAGCAGTGAGTCGGGGGACGGGGGCAATGAGCAGTTCTTC.

This chain links TRBV9 with TRBJ1-3; TRBD1 might be the D (6 bases). V lost 3 bases and J 4 bases, leaving 23 bases between the germline ends. The germline V gene encodes CDR1 SGDLS and CDR2 YYNGEE. CDR3 size: 18 residues. CDR3 amino acids: CASSERGGGLLSGNTIYF. For the CDR3, the DNA is TGTGCCAGCAGCGAGAGAGGGGGGGGTCTATTATCAGGAAACACCATATATTTT.

This clone was found a few times. The chain employs TRBV3-1 (or the pseudogene TRBV3-2) and TRBJ2-5, with D maybe TRBD1 (7 bases). The CDR3 totals 15 residues. Trimming stripped 1 base from V and 2 bases from J, with 11 bases between. Germline loops: CDR1 LGHDT, CDR2 YNNKEL (reference sequence). This CDR3 is CASSQAGDRQETQYF. Here the CDR3 DNA reads TGTGCCAGCAGCCAAGCGGGGGACAGACAAGAGACCCAGTACTTC.

V gene TRBV30 combines with J gene TRBJ2-3, with D possibly matching TRBD1 (6 bases). CDR3 size: 12 residues. The V gene lost 8 bases and the J gene lost 2 bases, with 11 bases spanning the gap. Germline CDR1 and CDR2: GTSNPN and SVGIG (reference sequence). The CDR3 protein is CARDTTTDTQYF. The CDR3, as DNA: TGTGCCCGGGACACGACCACAGATACGCAGTATTTT.

The CDR3 sequence is CASSSTLLAVTDTQYF. The CDR3 nucleotides are TGTGCCAGCAGCTCCACCCTACTAGCGGTCACAGATACGCAGTATTTT. The rearrangement links TRBV7-3 to TRBJ2-3; 8 bases line up with TRBD2. The germline CDR1 and CDR2 sequences are SGHTA and FQGTGA. J lost 2 bases, V lost 4 bases, and 8 bases had no gene match. CDR3 length equals 16 residues.

The J gene is TRBJ1-6, the V gene TRBV7-9; 9 bases agree with TRBD1. CDR3 length: 17 residues. V shed 5 bases and J 2 bases; nucleotides not matched to a gene: 7. CDR1 SEHNR and CDR2 FQNEAQ come from the germline V gene (reference sequence). The CDR3 DNA sequence: TGTGCCAGCAGCCAGAAGGGACAGGGTGCCTATAATTCACCCCTCCACTTT. The encoded protein is CASSQKGQGAYNSPLHF.

The rearrangement joins TRBV3-1 (or the pseudogene TRBV3-2) to TRBJ1-2; 10 bases are a match to TRBD1. Germline V lookup: CDR1 LGHDT, CDR2 YNNKEL (reference sequence). Trimming at V came to 2 bases and at J to 7 bases, leaving 10 bases not matched to a gene. The CDR3 loop spans 16 amino acids. CDR3 in amino acids: CASSQYSGTGVGGYTF. The CDR3 DNA reads TGTGCCAGCAGCCAATACTCCGGGACAGGGGTGGGTGGCTACACCTTC.

This clone was counted a few times. This chain uses TRBV21-1 with TRBJ1-1; TRBD1 is the table's D call, not checked against the DNA. TRBV21-1 is a pseudogene locus. The CDR3 has 12 amino acids. The DNA of the CDR3 is TGTGCCAGCAGCGATTGGACAGATGAAGCTTTCTTT. It translates to CASSDWTDEAFF.

This rearrangement joins TRBV11-2 to TRBJ1-6; TRBD1 matches 11 bases. With 6 bases clipped from V and 14 bases from J, the junction kept 3 bases outside the gene matches. In germline, CDR1 is SGHAT, CDR2 FQNNGV. This CDR3 is built from 12 residues. The CDR3: CASSWDRGSLHF. The CDR3 DNA sequence: TGTGCCAGCAGTTGGGACAGGGGGTCCCTCCACTTT.

V usage is TRBV30 and J usage is TRBJ2-7; D is perhaps TRBD1 (6 bases). CDR1 and CDR2 (germline): GTSNPN, SVGIG (reference sequence). Trimming took off 0 bases at V and 1 base at J, with 19 bases between the two ends. CDR3 length: 17 amino acids. CDR3 loop: CAWSVGLLGGRSYEQYF. CDR3 sequence (DNA): TGTGCCTGGAGTGTAGGTTTGTTAGGGGGACGATCCTACGAGCAGTACTTC.

The chain joins TRBV5-1 to TRBJ2-1, with 9 bases matching TRBD2. J lost 6 bases, V lost 0 bases, and 4 bases had no gene match. The CDR3 extends over 15 amino acids. Per germline, CDR1 SGHRS and CDR2 YFSETQ. The CDR3 DNA is TGCGCCAGCAGCTTGGTGACTAGCGGCTCCAATGAGCAGTTCTTC. Translated, it gives CASSLVTSGSNEQFF.

This chain joins TRBV6-6 and TRBJ1-1; 8 bases agree with TRBD1. V dropped 5 bases and J dropped 0; count of bases not matched to a gene: 5. Germline V gene sequence: CDR1 MNHNY, CDR2 SVGAGI (reference sequence). This CDR3 is 15 amino acids long. This CDR3 is CASSDRTGMNTEAFF. The CDR3 nucleotides are TGTGCCAGCAGTGATCGGACAGGGATGAACACTGAAGCTTTCTTT.

The rearrangement joins TRBV7-3 to TRBJ2-3; 9 bases match TRBD1. V lost 4 bases and J lost 4; bases outside the gene matches: 6. Germline CDR1 and CDR2: SGHTA and FQGTGA. The CDR3 runs to 15 residues. The DNA of the CDR3 is TGTGCCAGCAGCTATCCGGGACAGGGCGCAGATACGCAGTATTTT. Encoded protein: CASSYPGQGADTQYF. The full variable domain, its missing parts supplied by reference TRBV7-3 and TRBJ2-3, is GAGVSQTPSNKVTEKGKYVELRCDPISGHTALYWYRQSLGQGPEFLIYFQGTGAADDSGLPNDRFFAVRPEGSVSTLKIQRTERGDSAVYLCASSYPGQGADTQYFGPGTRLTVL.

V is TRBV10-3 and J is TRBJ2-3; a possible D gene is TRBD2 (5 bases). CDR1 and CDR2 from the germline V gene are ENHRY and SYGVKD. This CDR3 has 14 amino acids. V lost 4 bases and J 3 bases, leaving 11 bases between the germline ends. The CDR3 is CAISAGMGTDTQYF. The CDR3 DNA sequence: TGTGCCATCAGTGCCGGGATGGGGACAGATACGCAGTATTTT.

This clone is a singleton in its sample. The chain uses TRBV9 and TRBJ1-1, with a possible D match to TRBD1 (5 bases). Germline CDR1 reads SGDLS; CDR2 reads YYNGEE. The CDR3 consists of 14 residues. V was clipped by 0 bases and J by 5 bases, with 11 bases between them. The CDR3 sequence: CASSVVRGWTEAFF. The CDR3 region has the DNA TGTGCCAGCAGCGTAGTTAGGGGCTGGACTGAAGCTTTCTTT.